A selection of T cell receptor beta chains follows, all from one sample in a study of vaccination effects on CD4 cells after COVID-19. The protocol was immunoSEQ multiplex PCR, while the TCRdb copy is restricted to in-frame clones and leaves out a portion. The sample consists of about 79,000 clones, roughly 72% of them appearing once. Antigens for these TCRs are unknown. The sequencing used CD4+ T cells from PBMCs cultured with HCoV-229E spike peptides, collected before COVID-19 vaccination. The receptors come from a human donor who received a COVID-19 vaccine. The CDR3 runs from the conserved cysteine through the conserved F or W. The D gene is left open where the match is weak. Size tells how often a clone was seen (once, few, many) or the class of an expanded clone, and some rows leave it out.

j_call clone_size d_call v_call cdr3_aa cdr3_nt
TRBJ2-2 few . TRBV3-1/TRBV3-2 CASTYGQFSTGELFF TGTGCCAGCACATACGGACAATTTAGCACCGGGGAGCTGTTTTTT
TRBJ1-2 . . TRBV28 CASSRTVYYGYTF TGTGCCAGCTCAAGGACCGTTTACTATGGCTACACCTTC
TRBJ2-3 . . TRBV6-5 CASSYLNLRRTDTQYF TGTGCCAGCAGTTACCTGAATCTTAGACGCACAGATACGCAGTATTTT
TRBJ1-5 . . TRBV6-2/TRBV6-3 CASSQRHSNQPQHF TGTGCCAGCAGCCAACGGCATAGCAATCAGCCCCAGCATTTT
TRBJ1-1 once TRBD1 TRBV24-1 CATSDSTGGNTEAFF TGTGCCACCAGTGATTCGACAGGGGGGAACACTGAAGCTTTCTTT
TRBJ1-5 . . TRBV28 CASSPFGGGNQPQHF TGTGCCAGCAGTCCGTTTGGGGGGGGGAATCAGCCCCAGCATTTT
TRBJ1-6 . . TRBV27 CASSRTLGQAEFYNSPLHF TGTGCCAGCAGTCGGACCCTGGGACAAGCTGAATTCTATAATTCACCCCTCCACTTT
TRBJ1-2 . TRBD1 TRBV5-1 CASSGYRGPNYGYTF TGCGCCAGCAGCGGATACAGGGGCCCTAACTATGGCTACACCTTC
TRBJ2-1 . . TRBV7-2 CASTLTSSYNEQFF TGTGCCAGCACCTTAACTAGCTCCTACAATGAGCAGTTCTTC
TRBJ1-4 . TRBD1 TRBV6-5 CASSLQGGNEKLFF TGTGCCAGCAGTTTACAGGGGGGTAATGAAAAACTGTTTTTT
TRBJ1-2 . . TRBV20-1 CSASRPSANTF TGCAGTGCTAGTAGGCCGTCGGCAAACACCTTC
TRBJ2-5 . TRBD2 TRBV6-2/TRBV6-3 CASSYGRGGERETQYF TGTGCCAGCAGTTATGGTCGGGGGGGCGAGCGTGAGACCCAGTACTTC
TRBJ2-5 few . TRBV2 CASRPAPEWEETQYF TGTGCCAGCAGGCCTGCCCCGGAGTGGGAAGAGACCCAGTACTTC
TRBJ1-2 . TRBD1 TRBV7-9 CASSLAGQNYGYTF TGTGCCAGCAGCTTAGCGGGACAGAACTATGGCTACACCTTC
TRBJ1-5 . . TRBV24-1 CVTGGGEQPQHF TGTGTCACCGGGGGAGGGGAGCAGCCCCAGCATTTT
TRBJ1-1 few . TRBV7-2 CASSRYYTEAFF TGTGCCAGCAGCCGATATTACACTGAAGCTTTCTTT
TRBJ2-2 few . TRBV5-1 CASSTQGAGELFF TGCGCCAGCAGTACCCAGGGCGCCGGGGAGCTGTTTTTT
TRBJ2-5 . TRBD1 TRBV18 CASSNVGDRQETQYF TGTGCCAGCTCTAACGTGGGGGACAGACAAGAGACCCAGTACTTC
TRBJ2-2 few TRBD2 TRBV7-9 CASRGWLAGGPSTGELFF TGTGCCAGCAGGGGCTGGCTAGCGGGGGGCCCGAGCACCGGGGAGCTGTTTTTT
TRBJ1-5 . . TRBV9 CASSADLRQPQHF TGTGCCAGCAGCGCGGACTTACGTCAGCCCCAGCATTTT
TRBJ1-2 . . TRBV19 CASSIVTGGIGGYTF TGTGCCAGTAGTATAGTGACGGGGGGAATCGGTGGCTACACCTTC
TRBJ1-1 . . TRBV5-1 CASSLGIGGTNTEAFF TGCGCCAGCAGCTTAGGTATCGGGGGGACGAACACTGAAGCTTTCTTT
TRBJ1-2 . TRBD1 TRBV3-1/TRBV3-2 CASSQGGQPYGYTF TGTGCCAGCAGCCAAGGGGGACAGCCATATGGCTACACCTTC
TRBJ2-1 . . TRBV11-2 CASSSHGREQFF TGTGCCAGCAGCTCTCATGGTCGGGAGCAGTTCTTC
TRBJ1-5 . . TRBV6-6 CASNLEQGYQPQHF TGTGCCAGCAACCTCGAACAGGGTTATCAGCCCCAGCATTTT
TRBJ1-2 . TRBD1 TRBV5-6 CASSLATGAVYGYTF TGTGCCAGCAGCTTGGCGACAGGGGCCGTATATGGCTACACCTTC
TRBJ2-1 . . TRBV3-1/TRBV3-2 CASSSRKTGPTHEQFF TGTGCCAGCAGCTCGCGAAAAACAGGACCTACCCATGAGCAGTTCTTC
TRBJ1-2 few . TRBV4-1 CASSQVTEHYGYTF TGCGCCAGCAGCCAAGTGACAGAGCACTATGGCTACACCTTC
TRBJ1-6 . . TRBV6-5 CASKPGGNSPLHF TGTGCCAGCAAGCCCGGTGGTAATTCACCCCTCCACTTT
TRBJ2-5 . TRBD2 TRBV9 CASSAGGAGGETQYF TGTGCCAGCAGCGCCGGGGGGGCAGGAGGAGAGACCCAGTACTTC
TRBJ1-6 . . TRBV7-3 CASSLRGPSNNSPLHF TGTGCCAGCAGCTTACGGGGCCCATCTAATAATTCACCCCTCCACTTT
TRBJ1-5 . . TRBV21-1 CASSKEGGRRNQPQHF TGTGCCAGCAGCAAAGAAGGAGGGCGGCGCAATCAGCCCCAGCATTTT
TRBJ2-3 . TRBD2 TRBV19 CASSFGPGGTDTQYF TGTGCCAGTAGTTTCGGACCGGGAGGAACAGATACGCAGTATTTT
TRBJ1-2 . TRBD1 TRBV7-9 CASSLDRGGYTF TGTGCCAGCAGCTTAGACAGGGGTGGCTACACCTTC
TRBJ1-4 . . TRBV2 CASSRLGFATNEKLFF TGTGCCAGCTCCCGCCTGGGGTTCGCAACTAATGAAAAACTGTTTTTT
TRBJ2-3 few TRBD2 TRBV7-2 CASSLGLAGGPSADTQYF TGTGCCAGCAGCCTGGGACTAGCGGGGGGGCCGAGCGCGGATACGCAGTATTTT
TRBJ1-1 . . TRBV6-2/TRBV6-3 CASSTGVSEAFF TGTGCCAGCAGTACTGGGGTCTCGGAAGCTTTCTTT
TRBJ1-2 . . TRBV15 CATSRPGDYGYTF TGTGCCACCAGTCGACCAGGGGACTATGGCTACACCTTC
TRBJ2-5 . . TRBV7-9 CASSLGLQETQYF TGTGCCAGCAGCTTAGGACTCCAAGAGACCCAGTACTTC
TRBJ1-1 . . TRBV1 CTSSQNDSRHEAFF TGCACCAGCAGCCAAAATGATTCTCGACATGAAGCTTTCTTT
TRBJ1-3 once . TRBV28 CASGGINGNTIYF TGTGCCAGCGGGGGGATTAATGGAAACACCATATATTTT
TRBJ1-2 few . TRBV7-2 CASSLNLGPYGYTF TGTGCCAGCAGCTTAAATCTAGGCCCCTATGGCTACACCTTC